This TCR beta chain originates from a study of cytomegalovirus exposure and HLA in healthy donors. Study information: An earlier analysis found 110 million or so unique TCR beta sequences from approximately 170 million T cells. Points from the study as a whole: Across all donors, roughly uniform sequencing depth was an assumption of the presence/absence analyses.

The PCR contained 60 Vbeta and 13 Jbeta primers. Generated by immunoSEQ multiplex PCR, the TCRdb table keeps only in-frame clones and is missing some. The sample lists under 100,000 clones; around 79% were seen once. In the case of this clone: Its antigen is as yet unknown.

With V trimmed by 4 bases and J by 3 bases, 12 bases remained unmatched. CDR1 and CDR2 from the germline V gene are SGHRS and YFSETQ. The CDR3 consists of 17 residues. The gene calls are TRBV5-1 and TRBJ2-1; 8 nucleotides align to TRBD1. Sequences were obtained from PBMCs. The TCR was taken from a human donor in good health. CDR3 nucleotides: TGCGCCAGCAGCCCTTATGGACAGGGACGACTCTACAATGAGCAGTTCTTC. Translated, it gives CASSPYGQGRLYNEQFF.